The 16 T cell receptor beta chains reported below all come from one sample, sequenced in a study of T cell repertoires in cytomegalovirus infection. TCRdb re-analysed the reads in MiXCR, keeping a single row per CDR3 protein. The sample consists of nearly 700,000 distinct CDR3 sequences, around 32% of them appearing once. These receptors have no known antigen. The sample here was cultured PBMCs, taken from culture after CMV antigen stimulation. The source is a human donor in good health (CMV status not recorded). Some clones in this sample may be carry-over from other donors' samples.

This chain links TRBV11-2 with TRBJ2-7, with 8 bases lining up with TRBD2. The CDR3 consists of 15 residues. Per the germline V gene, CDR1 is SGHAT and CDR2 is FQNNGV. J gave up 0 bases and V 1 base, and 2 bases lay outside the gene matches. The CDR3 nucleotides are TGTGCCAGCAGCTTAGTAGCGGGAACCTCCTACGAGCAGTACTTC. It specifies CASSLVAGTSYEQYF.

This clonotype occurred many times. This chain links TRBV7-2 with TRBJ2-1, with D perhaps matching TRBD2 (6 bases). The CDR3 is 15 residues long. V was trimmed by 6 bases and J by 0 bases, leaving 12 bases between them. In germline, CDR1 is SGHTA, CDR2 FQGNSA. CDR3 sequence reads: CASREGTGSYNEQFF. CDR3 bases: TGTGCCAGCAGGGAGGGGACCGGCTCCTACAATGAGCAGTTCTTC.

The genes are TRBV15 and TRBJ1-4; D is unclear. Germline CDR1 LNHNV, CDR2 YYDKDF (reference sequence). This CDR3 contains 17 residues. V was shortened by 5 bases and J by 0 bases, with 16 bases between the two germline ends. The DNA of the CDR3 is TGTGCCACCAGCGCCTCGGGCAGGTTCTCAACTAATGAAAAACTGTTTTTT. As protein: CATSASGRFSTNEKLFF. Looking up the rest from reference TRBV15 and TRBJ1-4 gives the full variable domain: DAMVIQNPRYQVTQFGKPVTLSCSQTLNHNVMYWYQQKSSQAPKLLFHYYDKDFNNEADTPDNFQSRRPNTSFCFLDIRSPGLGDTAMYLCATSASGRFSTNEKLFFGSGTQLSVL.

The chain is built from TRBV5-5 and TRBJ1-4; no definite D call. The CDR3 sequence is 15 residues long. Germline V gene sequence: CDR1 SGHKS, CDR2 YYEKEE (reference sequence). V dropped 4 bases and J dropped 0 bases, with 10 bases sitting between them. The CDR3 DNA reads as TGTGCCAGCAGCCAGACGGTATCAACTAATGAAAAACTGTTTTTT. It encodes CASSQTVSTNEKLFF. The entire variable domain, with the rest obtained from reference TRBV5-5 and TRBJ1-4, is as follows: DAGVTQSPTHLIKTRGQQVTLRCSPISGHKSVSWYQQVLGQGPQFIFQYYEKEERGRGNFPDRFSARQFPNYSSELNVNALLLGDSALYLCASSQTVSTNEKLFFGSGTQLSVL.

This clonotype was seen repeatedly, ten times or more. The rearrangement links TRBV7-2 to TRBJ2-5; a weak D match, TRBD1 (5 bases). Germline V CDR1 and CDR2: SGHTA, FQGNSA. V dropped 5 bases and J dropped 0 bases, with 10 bases sitting between them. The CDR3 extends over 14 amino acids. The CDR3 loop is CASSEDRNQETQYF. CDR3 nucleotide sequence: TGTGCCAGCAGCGAAGACAGAAACCAAGAGACCCAGTACTTC.

The chain joins TRBV20-1 to TRBJ1-1, with D uncertain. The V gene's germline CDR1 is DFQATT and CDR2 SNEGSKA (reference sequence). Trimming removed 0 bases from V and 3 bases from J, with 8 bases in between. The CDR3 consists of 13 residues. CDR3 nucleotide sequence: TGCAGTGCTAGAGATCCTTTACACACTGAAGCTTTCTTT. Protein sequence: CSARDPLHTEAFF.

The rearrangement links TRBV5-6 to TRBJ2-1; TRBD1 matches 7 bases. CDR3 length equals 13 residues. Trimming cost V 4 bases and J 5 bases; bases outside gene matches: 3. Germline-derived CDR1 and CDR2 are SGHDT and YYEEEE. CDR3 in DNA: TGTGCCAGCAGCATGGACAGGCACAATGAGCAGTTCTTC. Protein product: CASSMDRHNEQFF.

This clonotype was seen a few times. The chain joins TRBV7-9 to TRBJ1-1; no definite D call. Deletions cut 4 bases from V and 8 bases from J, with 11 bases between. The CDR3 has 12 amino acids. Germline V gene data show CDR1 as SEHNR and CDR2 as FQNEAQ (reference sequence). CDR3 amino acids: CASSSTSPEAFF. CDR3 DNA: TGTGCCAGCAGCTCGACAAGTCCCGAAGCTTTCTTT.

The chain is built from TRBV12-3 or TRBV12-4 and TRBJ1-2; D may be TRBD1 (5 bases). Trimming removed 1 base from V and 7 bases from J, with 16 bases in between. This CDR3 spans 15 amino acids. The CDR3 is CASSLEAQGLGGYTF. The CDR3 DNA reads TGTGCCAGCAGTTTAGAGGCCCAGGGCCTGGGTGGCTACACCTTC.

In its sample, this clonotype was seen many times. The chain carries TRBV7-2 and TRBJ1-1; D ambiguous. The germline V and J ends were trimmed by 5 bases and 3 bases, with 10 bases remaining between them. Germline V gene data show CDR1 as SGHTA and CDR2 as FQGNSA. This CDR3 has 13 residues. DNA for the CDR3: TGTGCCAGCAGCCATGGACCGGACACTGAAGCTTTCTTT. It encodes CASSHGPDTEAFF.

CDR3 bases: TGTGCCAGCAGTCCGGACAGCCCAATGAACACTGAAGCTTTCTTT. This translates into CASSPDSPMNTEAFF. This rearrangement joins TRBV12-3 or TRBV12-4 to TRBJ1-1, with D possibly being TRBD1 (6 bases). V was cut by 5 bases and J by 0 bases, with 13 bases left in between. CDR3 size: 15 residues.

The chain joins TRBV7-6 to TRBJ2-1; D not certain. Germline V gives CDR1 SGHVS, CDR2 FNYEAQ. This CDR3 contains 14 residues. V gave up 1 base and J gave up 6 bases, with 10 bases separating them. CDR3 nucleotides: TGTGCCAGCAGCTTAGGGAGAACAATCAATGAGCAGTTCTTC. Protein: CASSLGRTINEQFF.

In its sample, this clonotype was seen many times. The J gene is TRBJ1-1, the V gene TRBV12-3 or TRBV12-4, with a possible D match to TRBD1 (6 bases). V lost 7 bases and J 4 bases, leaving 16 bases between the germline ends. This CDR3 is built from 14 residues. CDR3 amino acids: CASTPIGGGTEAFF. CDR3 coding DNA: TGTGCCAGCACTCCGATAGGAGGGGGCACTGAAGCTTTCTTT.

This clonotype was detected only a few times. The rearrangement uses TRBV10-2 and TRBJ2-1, with 9 bases lining up with TRBD2. The CDR3 totals 19 residues. Germline V lookup: CDR1 WSHSY, CDR2 SAAADI. J gave up 5 bases and V 3 bases, and 17 bases lay outside the gene matches. CDR3 sequence (DNA): TGCGCCAGCAGTGAAATCTTAGCGGGGGACGGGAGGGTTGACAATGAGCAGTTCTTC. Its protein product is CASSEILAGDGRVDNEQFF.

The rearrangement links TRBV28 to TRBJ2-1; possible D gene TRBD2, 5 bases. Germline lookup yields CDR1 MDHEN and CDR2 SYDVKM. The CDR3 spans 13 residues. V gave up 7 bases and J gave up 1 base, with 8 bases separating them. Written as DNA, the CDR3 is TGTGCCAGCAAACGGGATTCCTACAATGAGCAGTTCTTC. Translating it yields CASKRDSYNEQFF.

V is TRBV18 and J is TRBJ2-7; 7 bases fit TRBD2. The CDR3 covers 14 residues. J was trimmed by 3 bases and V by 2 bases; bases with no gene match: 4. Germline V CDR1 and CDR2: KGHSH, LQKENI. CDR3 bases: TGTGCCAGCTCACCAGCGACTAGCAGCTACGAGCAGTACTTC. Translated, it gives CASSPATSSYEQYF.